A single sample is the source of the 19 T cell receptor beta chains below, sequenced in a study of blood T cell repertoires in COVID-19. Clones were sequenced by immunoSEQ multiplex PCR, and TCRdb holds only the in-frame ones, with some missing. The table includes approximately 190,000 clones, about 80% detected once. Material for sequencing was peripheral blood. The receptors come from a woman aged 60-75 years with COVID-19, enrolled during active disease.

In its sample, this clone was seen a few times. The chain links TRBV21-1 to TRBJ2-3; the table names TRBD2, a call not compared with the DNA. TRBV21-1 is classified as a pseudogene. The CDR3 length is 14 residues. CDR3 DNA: TGTGCCAGCAGCAATGAGGCCTACACAGATACGCAGTATTTT. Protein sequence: CASSNEAYTDTQYF.

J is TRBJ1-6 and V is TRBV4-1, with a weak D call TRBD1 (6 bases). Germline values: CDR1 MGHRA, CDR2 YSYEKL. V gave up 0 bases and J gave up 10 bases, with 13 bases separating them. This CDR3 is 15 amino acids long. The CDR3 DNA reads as TGCGCCAGCAGCCAAGAGTCAGGGGTGGGATCACCCCTCCACTTT. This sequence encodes CASSQESGVGSPLHF.

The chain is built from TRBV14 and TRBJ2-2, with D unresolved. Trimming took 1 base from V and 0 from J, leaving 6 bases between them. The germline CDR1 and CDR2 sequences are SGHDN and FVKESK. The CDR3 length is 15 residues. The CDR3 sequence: CASSQGQTNTGELFF. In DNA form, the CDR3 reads TGTGCCAGCAGCCAAGGGCAGACGAACACCGGGGAGCTGTTTTTT.

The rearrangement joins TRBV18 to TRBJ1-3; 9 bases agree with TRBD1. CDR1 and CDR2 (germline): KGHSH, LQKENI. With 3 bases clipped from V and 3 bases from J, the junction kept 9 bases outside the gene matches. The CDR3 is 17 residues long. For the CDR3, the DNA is TGTGCCAGCTCACCCACCCTACGGACAGGGGATGGAAACACCATATATTTT. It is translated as CASSPTLRTGDGNTIYF.

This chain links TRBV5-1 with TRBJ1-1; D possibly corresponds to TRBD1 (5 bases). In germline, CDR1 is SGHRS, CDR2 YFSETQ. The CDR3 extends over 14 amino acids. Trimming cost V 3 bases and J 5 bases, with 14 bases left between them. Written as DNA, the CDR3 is TGCGCCAGCAGCTCCTCGGGGGGGAGGACTGAAGCTTTCTTT. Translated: CASSSSGGRTEAFF.

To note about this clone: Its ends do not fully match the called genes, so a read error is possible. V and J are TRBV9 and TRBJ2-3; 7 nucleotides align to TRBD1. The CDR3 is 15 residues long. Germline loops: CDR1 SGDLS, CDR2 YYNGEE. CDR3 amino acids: CASSALVGGTDTQYF. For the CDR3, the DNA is TGTGCCAGCAGTGCGCTTGTAGGGGGCACGGATACGCAGTATTTT. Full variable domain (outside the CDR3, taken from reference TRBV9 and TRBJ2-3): DSGVTQTPKHLITATGQRVTLRCSPRSGDLSVYWYQQSLDQGLQFLIQYYNGEERAKGNILERFSAQQFPDLHSELNLSSLELGDSALYFCASSALVGGTDTQYFGPGTRLTVL.

CDR3 coding DNA: TGTGCCACCAGTGAGGGACTACCCCTCACAGATACGCAGTATTTT. Amino acid sequence: CATSEGLPLTDTQYF. This chain uses TRBV24-1 with TRBJ2-3; 7 positions agree with TRBD2. The V gene's germline CDR1 is KGHDR and CDR2 SFDVKD. The J segment lost 2 bases and the V segment lost 4 bases, leaving 5 bases of the junction unmatched. The CDR3 contains 15 residues.

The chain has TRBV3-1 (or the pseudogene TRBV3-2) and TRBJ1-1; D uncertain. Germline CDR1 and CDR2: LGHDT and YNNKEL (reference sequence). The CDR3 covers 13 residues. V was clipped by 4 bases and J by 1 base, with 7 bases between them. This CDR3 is CASSPTGNTEAFF. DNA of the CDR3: TGTGCCAGCAGCCCGACGGGGAACACTGAAGCTTTCTTT.

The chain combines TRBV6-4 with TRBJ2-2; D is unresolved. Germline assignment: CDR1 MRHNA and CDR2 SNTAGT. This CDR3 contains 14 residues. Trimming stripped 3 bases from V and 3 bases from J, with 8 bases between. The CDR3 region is CASSESTYTGELFF. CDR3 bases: TGTGCCAGCAGTGAGTCGACTTACACCGGGGAGCTGTTTTTT.

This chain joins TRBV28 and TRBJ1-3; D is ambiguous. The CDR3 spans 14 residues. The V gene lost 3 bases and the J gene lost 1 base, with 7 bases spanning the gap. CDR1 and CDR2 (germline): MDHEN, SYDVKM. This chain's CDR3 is CASSLFSSGNTIYF. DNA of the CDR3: TGTGCCAGCAGTTTGTTCAGTTCTGGAAACACCATATATTTT.

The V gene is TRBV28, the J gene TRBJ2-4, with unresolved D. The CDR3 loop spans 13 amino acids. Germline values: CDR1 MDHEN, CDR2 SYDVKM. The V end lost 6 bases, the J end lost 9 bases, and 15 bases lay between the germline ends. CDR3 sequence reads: CASSPPPRGIQYF. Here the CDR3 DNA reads TGTGCCAGCAGCCCTCCCCCTCGAGGCATTCAGTACTTC.

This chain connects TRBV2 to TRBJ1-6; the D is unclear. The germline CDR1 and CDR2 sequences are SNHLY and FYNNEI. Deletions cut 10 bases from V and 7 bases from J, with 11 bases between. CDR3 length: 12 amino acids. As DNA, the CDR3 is TGTGCCACCGCGGGAGACAATTCACCCCTCCACTTT. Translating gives CATAGDNSPLHF.

In DNA, the CDR3 is TGTGCCAGCAGCGGAACTAGCGCGCCGAACACCGGGGAGCTGTTTTTT. It is translated as CASSGTSAPNTGELFF. The rearrangement uses TRBV9 and TRBJ2-2, with TRBD2 matching 7 bases. Trimming took 3 bases from V and 0 from J; bases not matched to a gene: 5. The germline gives CDR1 SGDLS, CDR2 YYNGEE. CDR3 length: 16 amino acids.

CDR3 amino acids: CASSDGVTEQFF. DNA of the CDR3: TGTGCCAGCAGTGACGGGGTGACTGAGCAGTTCTTC. The genes are TRBV6-2 or TRBV6-3 and TRBJ2-1; D perhaps matches TRBD2 (5 bases). In germline, CDR1 is MNHEY, CDR2 SVGEGT. The CDR3 spans 12 residues. V was shortened by 5 bases and J by 9 bases, with 11 bases between the two germline ends.

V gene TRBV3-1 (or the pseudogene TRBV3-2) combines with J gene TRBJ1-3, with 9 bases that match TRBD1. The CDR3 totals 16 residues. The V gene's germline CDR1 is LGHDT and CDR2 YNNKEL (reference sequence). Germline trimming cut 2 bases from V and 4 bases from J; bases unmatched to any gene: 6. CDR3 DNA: TGTGCCAGCAGCCAAATACAGGGGGCATTGGGAAACACCATATATTTT. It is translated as CASSQIQGALGNTIYF.

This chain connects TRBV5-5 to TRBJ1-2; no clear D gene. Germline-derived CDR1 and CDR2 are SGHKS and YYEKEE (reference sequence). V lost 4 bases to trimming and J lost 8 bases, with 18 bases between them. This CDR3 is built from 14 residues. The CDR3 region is CASSRTGEYSGYTF. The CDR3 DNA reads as TGTGCCAGCAGCCGTACTGGGGAGTATTCCGGCTACACCTTC.

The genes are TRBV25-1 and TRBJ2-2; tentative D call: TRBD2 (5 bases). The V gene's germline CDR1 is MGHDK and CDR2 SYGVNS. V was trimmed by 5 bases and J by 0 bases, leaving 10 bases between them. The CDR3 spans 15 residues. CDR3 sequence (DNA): TGTGCCAGCAGTTACGGACTGACGAACACCGGGGAGCTGTTTTTT. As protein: CASSYGLTNTGELFF.

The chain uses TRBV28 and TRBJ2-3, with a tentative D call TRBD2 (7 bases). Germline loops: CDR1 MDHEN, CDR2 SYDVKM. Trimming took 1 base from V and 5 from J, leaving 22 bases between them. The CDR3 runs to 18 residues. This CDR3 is CASSLYQGFGGPKDTQYF. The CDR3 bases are TGTGCCAGCAGTTTATATCAGGGGTTCGGGGGGCCGAAAGATACGCAGTATTTT.

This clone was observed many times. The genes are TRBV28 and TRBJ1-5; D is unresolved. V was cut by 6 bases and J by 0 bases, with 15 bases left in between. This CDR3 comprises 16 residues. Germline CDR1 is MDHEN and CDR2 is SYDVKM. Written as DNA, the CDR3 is TGTGCCAGCAGCCGTATCAGGATGACTAGCAATCAGCCCCAGCATTTT. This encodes CASSRIRMTSNQPQHF.